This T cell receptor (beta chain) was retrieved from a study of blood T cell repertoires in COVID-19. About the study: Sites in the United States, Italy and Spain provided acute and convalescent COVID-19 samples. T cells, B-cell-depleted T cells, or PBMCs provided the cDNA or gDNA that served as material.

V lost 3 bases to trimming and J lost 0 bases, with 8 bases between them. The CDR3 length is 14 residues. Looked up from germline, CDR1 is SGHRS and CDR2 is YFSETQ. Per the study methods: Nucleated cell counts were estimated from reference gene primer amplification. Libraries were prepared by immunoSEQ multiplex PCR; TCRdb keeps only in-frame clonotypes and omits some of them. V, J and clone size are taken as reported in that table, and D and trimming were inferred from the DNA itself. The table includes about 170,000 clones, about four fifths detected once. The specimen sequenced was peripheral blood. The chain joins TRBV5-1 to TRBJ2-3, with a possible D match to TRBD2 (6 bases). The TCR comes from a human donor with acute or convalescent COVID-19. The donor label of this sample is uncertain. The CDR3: CASSWGDSTDTQYF. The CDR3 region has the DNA TGCGCCAGCAGCTGGGGGGATAGCACAGATACGCAGTATTTT.